The rows below give T cell receptor beta chains drawn from one sample of a study of blood T cell repertoires in COVID-19. TCRdb's copy holds only in-frame clones and misses some; the assay was immunoSEQ multiplex PCR. The data hold some 150,000 clones, with approximately 83% observed a single time. The sample was peripheral blood. Every receptor here comes from a human donor in a cohort sampled during active COVID-19. CDR3s include the opening cysteine and the closing phenylalanine or tryptophan. Each record gives: V gene, clone size, CDR3 length, J gene, D gene, CDR3 DNA, CDR3 protein. D genes are given only for firm matches. Rows may omit the clone size; those that give it use once, few, many or a size class.

v_call: TRBV15; clone_size: NA; cdr3_length: 14; j_call: TRBJ2-7; d_call: NA; cdr3_nt: TGTGCCACCAGCAGAGGAGGACAGACCTACGAGCAGTACTTC; cdr3_aa: CATSRGGQTYEQYF
v_call: TRBV3-1/TRBV3-2; clone_size: NA; cdr3_length: 16; j_call: TRBJ1-2; d_call: TRBD1; cdr3_nt: TGTGCCAGCAGCCAAGGGCAGACAGGGGGGAACTATGGCTACACCTTC; cdr3_aa: CASSQGQTGGNYGYTF
v_call: TRBV3-1/TRBV3-2; clone_size: NA; cdr3_length: 13; j_call: TRBJ1-4; d_call: TRBD1; cdr3_nt: TGTGCCAGCAAGGACAGGCCAGATGAAAAACTGTTTTTT; cdr3_aa: CASKDRPDEKLFF
v_call: TRBV28; clone_size: NA; cdr3_length: 15; j_call: TRBJ2-1; d_call: NA; cdr3_nt: TGTGCCAGCAGTTCCTGGAGAGGCCCCTACAATGAGCAGTTCTTC; cdr3_aa: CASSSWRGPYNEQFF
v_call: TRBV30; clone_size: NA; cdr3_length: 12; j_call: TRBJ2-5; d_call: NA; cdr3_nt: TGTGCCCAGGGACTTTCTAGGGAGACCCAGTACTTC; cdr3_aa: CAQGLSRETQYF
v_call: TRBV30; clone_size: NA; cdr3_length: 13; j_call: TRBJ1-1; d_call: NA; cdr3_nt: TGTGCCTGGAGTACTTCAGGGGACACTGAAGCTTTCTTT; cdr3_aa: CAWSTSGDTEAFF
v_call: TRBV28; clone_size: NA; cdr3_length: 16; j_call: TRBJ2-5; d_call: TRBD2; cdr3_nt: TGTGCCAGCAGTATCCCGGGGGGGCCGTACCAAGAGACCCAGTACTTC; cdr3_aa: CASSIPGGPYQETQYF
v_call: TRBV5-1; clone_size: NA; cdr3_length: 16; j_call: TRBJ2-7; d_call: NA; cdr3_nt: TGCGCCAGCAGCTTGGGCGCGGGACCTTCTACCTACGAGCAGTACTTC; cdr3_aa: CASSLGAGPSTYEQYF
v_call: TRBV10-3; clone_size: NA; cdr3_length: 16; j_call: TRBJ1-1; d_call: NA; cdr3_nt: TGTGCCATCAGTGACTCCTCCAGGGTTAAGGACACTGAAGCTTTCTTT; cdr3_aa: CAISDSSRVKDTEAFF
v_call: TRBV6-5; clone_size: NA; cdr3_length: 14; j_call: TRBJ1-5; d_call: NA; cdr3_nt: TGTGCCAGCTCGGGACTTTATAGCAATCAGCCCCAGCATTTT; cdr3_aa: CASSGLYSNQPQHF
v_call: TRBV9; clone_size: NA; cdr3_length: 16; j_call: TRBJ1-5; d_call: TRBD1; cdr3_nt: TGTGCCAGCAGCCAGGGGGGCGGGTATGGCAATCAGCCCCAGCATTTT; cdr3_aa: CASSQGGGYGNQPQHF
v_call: TRBV6-5; clone_size: once; cdr3_length: 15; j_call: TRBJ2-3; d_call: TRBD2; cdr3_nt: TGTGCCAGCAGCCCAGGACTAGCGGGAGTAGATACGCAGTATTTT; cdr3_aa: CASSPGLAGVDTQYF
v_call: TRBV4-1; clone_size: NA; cdr3_length: 17; j_call: TRBJ2-1; d_call: NA; cdr3_nt: TGCGCCAGCAGCCAAGGGAACCTAGCGAACCCCTACAATGAGCAGTTCTTC; cdr3_aa: CASSQGNLANPYNEQFF
v_call: TRBV27; clone_size: NA; cdr3_length: 16; j_call: TRBJ2-2; d_call: TRBD1; cdr3_nt: TGTGCCAGCAGCCGCCTTGACAGGGCAGTGACCGGGGAGCTGTTTTTT; cdr3_aa: CASSRLDRAVTGELFF
v_call: TRBV3-1/TRBV3-2; clone_size: NA; cdr3_length: 15; j_call: TRBJ2-1; d_call: NA; cdr3_nt: TGTGCCAGCAGCCAAGATGCAGCGCAAAGGGGGGAGCAGTTCTTC; cdr3_aa: CASSQDAAQRGEQFF
v_call: TRBV2; clone_size: NA; cdr3_length: 14; j_call: TRBJ1-5; d_call: TRBD1; cdr3_nt: TGTGCCAGCAGTGATCAGGGGGCGAATCAGCCCCAGCATTTT; cdr3_aa: CASSDQGANQPQHF
v_call: TRBV4-2; clone_size: few; cdr3_length: 16; j_call: TRBJ1-5; d_call: TRBD1; cdr3_nt: TGTGCCAGCAGTCAAGTCGACAGGGAGGGCAATCAGCCCCAGCATTTT; cdr3_aa: CASSQVDREGNQPQHF
v_call: TRBV28; clone_size: NA; cdr3_length: 15; j_call: TRBJ1-5; d_call: TRBD1; cdr3_nt: TGTGCCAGCAGTCCAGGGACAGGTAGCAATCAGCCCCAGCATTTT; cdr3_aa: CASSPGTGSNQPQHF
v_call: TRBV7-3; clone_size: NA; cdr3_length: 15; j_call: TRBJ2-3; d_call: TRBD2; cdr3_nt: TGTGCCAGCAGCTCTTCGGCGGGGGGAACAGATACGCAGTATTTT; cdr3_aa: CASSSSAGGTDTQYF
v_call: TRBV25-1; clone_size: NA; cdr3_length: 13; j_call: TRBJ1-1; d_call: TRBD1; cdr3_nt: TGTGCCAGCAGCCACGAGACAGGGACTGAAGCTTTCTTT; cdr3_aa: CASSHETGTEAFF
v_call: TRBV6-1; clone_size: once; cdr3_length: 13; j_call: TRBJ1-2; d_call: NA; cdr3_nt: TGTGCCAGCAGGTCGAGCAGGGGCCATGGCTACACCTTC; cdr3_aa: CASRSSRGHGYTF
v_call: TRBV6-2/TRBV6-3; clone_size: NA; cdr3_length: 16; j_call: TRBJ2-5; d_call: TRBD2; cdr3_nt: TGTGCCAGCAGTTACGGACTAGCGGGAGCCCAAGAGACCCAGTACTTC; cdr3_aa: CASSYGLAGAQETQYF
v_call: TRBV5-1; clone_size: NA; cdr3_length: 16; j_call: TRBJ2-5; d_call: TRBD2; cdr3_nt: TGCGCCAGCAGCCCGGGGCCTAGCGGGAAGCAAGAGACCCAGTACTTC; cdr3_aa: CASSPGPSGKQETQYF
v_call: TRBV27; clone_size: NA; cdr3_length: 16; j_call: TRBJ2-3; d_call: TRBD2; cdr3_nt: TGTGCCAGCAGTCCGCCGAGCGGGAGAAGCACAGATACGCAGTATTTT; cdr3_aa: CASSPPSGRSTDTQYF
v_call: TRBV10-3; clone_size: NA; cdr3_length: 14; j_call: TRBJ1-2; d_call: NA; cdr3_nt: TGTGCCATCAGTGAGTGGGGGGACTCCTATGGCTACACCTTC; cdr3_aa: CAISEWGDSYGYTF
v_call: TRBV7-9; clone_size: NA; cdr3_length: 12; j_call: TRBJ2-1; d_call: TRBD1; cdr3_nt: TGTGCCAGCAGCCTGGGACAGGGGACGCAGTTCTTC; cdr3_aa: CASSLGQGTQFF
v_call: TRBV18; clone_size: NA; cdr3_length: 16; j_call: TRBJ1-6; d_call: TRBD1; cdr3_nt: TGTGCCAGCTCACCAGTTCAGGGGGCGAGGAATTCACCCCTCCACTTT; cdr3_aa: CASSPVQGARNSPLHF
v_call: TRBV12-3/TRBV12-4; clone_size: once; cdr3_length: 13; j_call: TRBJ1-5; d_call: NA; cdr3_nt: TGTGCCAGCAGTTTCAAGGGGGATCAGCCCCAGCATTTT; cdr3_aa: CASSFKGDQPQHF
v_call: TRBV20-1; clone_size: NA; cdr3_length: 11; j_call: TRBJ2-7; d_call: TRBD2; cdr3_nt: TGCAGTGCCCGACTAGCGGACGAGCAGTACTTC; cdr3_aa: CSARLADEQYF
v_call: TRBV18; clone_size: NA; cdr3_length: 14; j_call: TRBJ1-2; d_call: TRBD1; cdr3_nt: TGTGCCAGCTCGCCCTCACAGGGGGACTATGGCTACACCTTC; cdr3_aa: CASSPSQGDYGYTF
v_call: TRBV7-3; clone_size: NA; cdr3_length: 14; j_call: TRBJ1-1; d_call: NA; cdr3_nt: TGTGCCAGCAGCTTATCAGGGGACGGCACTGAAGCTTTCTTT; cdr3_aa: CASSLSGDGTEAFF
v_call: TRBV6-5; clone_size: NA; cdr3_length: 15; j_call: TRBJ1-2; d_call: NA; cdr3_nt: TGTGCCAGCATTAGATCAGGGGTGTCGAACTATGGCTACACCTTC; cdr3_aa: CASIRSGVSNYGYTF
v_call: TRBV7-2; clone_size: NA; cdr3_length: 19; j_call: TRBJ1-3; d_call: TRBD1; cdr3_nt: TGTGCCAGCAGCCCAACCCCCCGGACAGGGACTTTATCTGGAAACACCATATATTTT; cdr3_aa: CASSPTPRTGTLSGNTIYF
v_call: TRBV28; clone_size: NA; cdr3_length: 17; j_call: TRBJ1-3; d_call: NA; cdr3_nt: TGTGCCAGCAGTGGTGCCGGGAGCCCGGAGCGTAGAAACACCATATATTTT; cdr3_aa: CASSGAGSPERRNTIYF
v_call: TRBV6-2/TRBV6-3; clone_size: NA; cdr3_length: 16; j_call: TRBJ1-6; d_call: TRBD1; cdr3_nt: TGTGCCAGCAGTTCCCTCGGACAGGGGGTAAATTCACCCCTCCACTTT; cdr3_aa: CASSSLGQGVNSPLHF
v_call: TRBV11-2; clone_size: few; cdr3_length: 14; j_call: TRBJ2-1; d_call: TRBD2; cdr3_nt: TGTGCCAGCAGCTTATTAGCGGGGCTCAATGAGCAGTTCTTC; cdr3_aa: CASSLLAGLNEQFF
v_call: TRBV12-3/TRBV12-4; clone_size: once; cdr3_length: 13; j_call: TRBJ2-1; d_call: NA; cdr3_nt: TGTGCCAGCAGCCGCGGGTTCTACAATGAGCAGTTCTTC; cdr3_aa: CASSRGFYNEQFF
v_call: TRBV25-1; clone_size: NA; cdr3_length: 14; j_call: TRBJ2-1; d_call: TRBD2; cdr3_nt: TGTGCCAGCATTACTAGCGGGGTACCAAATGAGCAGTTCTTC; cdr3_aa: CASITSGVPNEQFF
v_call: TRBV3-1/TRBV3-2; clone_size: NA; cdr3_length: 16; j_call: TRBJ1-2; d_call: TRBD1; cdr3_nt: TGTGCCAGCAGCCAAGATTATGGACAGGGAGGCTATGGCTACACCTTC; cdr3_aa: CASSQDYGQGGYGYTF